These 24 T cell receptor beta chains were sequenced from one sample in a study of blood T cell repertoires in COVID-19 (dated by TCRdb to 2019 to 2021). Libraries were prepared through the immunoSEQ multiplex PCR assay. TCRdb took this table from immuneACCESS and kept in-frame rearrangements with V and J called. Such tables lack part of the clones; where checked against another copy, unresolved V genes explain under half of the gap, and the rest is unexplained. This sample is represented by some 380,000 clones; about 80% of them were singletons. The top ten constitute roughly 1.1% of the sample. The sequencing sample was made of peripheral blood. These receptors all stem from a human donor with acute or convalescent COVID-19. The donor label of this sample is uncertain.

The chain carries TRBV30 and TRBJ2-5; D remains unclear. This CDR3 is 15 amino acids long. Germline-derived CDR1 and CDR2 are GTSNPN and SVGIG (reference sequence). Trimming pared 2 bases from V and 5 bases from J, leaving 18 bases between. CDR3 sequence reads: CAWSKGLTRRETQYF. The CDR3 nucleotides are TGTGCCTGGAGTAAAGGATTAACCCGGCGGGAGACCCAGTACTTC.

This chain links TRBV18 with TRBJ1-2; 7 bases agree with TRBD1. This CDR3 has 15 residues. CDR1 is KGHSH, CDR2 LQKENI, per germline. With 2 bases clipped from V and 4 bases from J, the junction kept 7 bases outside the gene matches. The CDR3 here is CASSPATGRSYGYTF. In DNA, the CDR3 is TGTGCCAGCTCACCAGCGACAGGGAGGAGCTATGGCTACACCTTC.

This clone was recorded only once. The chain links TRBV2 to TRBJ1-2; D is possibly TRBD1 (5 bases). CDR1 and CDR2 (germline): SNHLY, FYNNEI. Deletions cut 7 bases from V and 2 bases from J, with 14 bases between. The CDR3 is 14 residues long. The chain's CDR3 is CASTPQGTNYGYTF. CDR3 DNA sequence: TGTGCCAGCACGCCCCAGGGTACAAACTATGGCTACACCTTC.

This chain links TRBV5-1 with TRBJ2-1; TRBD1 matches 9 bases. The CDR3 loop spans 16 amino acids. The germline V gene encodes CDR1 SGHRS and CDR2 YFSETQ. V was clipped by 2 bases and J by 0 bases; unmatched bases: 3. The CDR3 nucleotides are TGCGCCAGCAGCTTCAGGGGACAGGGCTCCTACAATGAGCAGTTCTTC. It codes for CASSFRGQGSYNEQFF.

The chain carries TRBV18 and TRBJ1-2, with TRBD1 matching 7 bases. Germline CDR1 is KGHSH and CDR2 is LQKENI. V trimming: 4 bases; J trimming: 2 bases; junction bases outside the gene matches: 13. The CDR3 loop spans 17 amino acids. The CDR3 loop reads CASSQGAGIVANYGYTF. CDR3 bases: TGTGCCAGCTCACAGGGGGCAGGAATTGTGGCCAACTATGGCTACACCTTC.

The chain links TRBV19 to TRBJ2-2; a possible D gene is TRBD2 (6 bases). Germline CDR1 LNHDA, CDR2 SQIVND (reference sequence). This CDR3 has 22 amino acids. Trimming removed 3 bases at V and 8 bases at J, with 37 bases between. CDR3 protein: CASSIRRPLAQPSITFLGELFF. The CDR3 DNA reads TGTGCCAGTAGTATTCGTCGGCCTCTAGCGCAGCCTTCCATTACCTTTCTAGGGGAGCTGTTTTTT.

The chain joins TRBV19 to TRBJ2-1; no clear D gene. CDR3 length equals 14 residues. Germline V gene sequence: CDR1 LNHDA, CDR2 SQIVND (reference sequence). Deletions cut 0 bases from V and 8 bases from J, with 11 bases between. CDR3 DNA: TGTGCCAGTAGTATAGATGTCCGAGATTATGAGCAGTTCTTC. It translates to CASSIDVRDYEQFF.

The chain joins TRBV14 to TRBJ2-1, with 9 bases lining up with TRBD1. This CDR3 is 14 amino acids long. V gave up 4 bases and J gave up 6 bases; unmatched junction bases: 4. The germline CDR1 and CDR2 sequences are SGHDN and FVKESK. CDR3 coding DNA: TGTGCCAGCAGCCGGGACAGGGTAGGCAATGAGCAGTTCTTC. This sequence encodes CASSRDRVGNEQFF.

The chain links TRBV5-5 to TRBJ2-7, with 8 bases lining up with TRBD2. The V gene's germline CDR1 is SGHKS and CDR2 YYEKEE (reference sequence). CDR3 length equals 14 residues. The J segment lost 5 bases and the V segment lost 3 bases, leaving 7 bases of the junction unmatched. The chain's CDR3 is CASSSSGGFNEQYF. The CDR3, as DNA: TGTGCCAGCAGCTCGAGCGGGGGTTTCAACGAGCAGTACTTC.

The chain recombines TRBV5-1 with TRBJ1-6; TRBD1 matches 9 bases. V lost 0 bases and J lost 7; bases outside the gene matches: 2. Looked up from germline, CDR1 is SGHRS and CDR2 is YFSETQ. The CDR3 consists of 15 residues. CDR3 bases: TGCGCCAGCAGCTTGGGACAGGGGGAGAATTCACCCCTCCACTTT. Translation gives CASSLGQGENSPLHF.

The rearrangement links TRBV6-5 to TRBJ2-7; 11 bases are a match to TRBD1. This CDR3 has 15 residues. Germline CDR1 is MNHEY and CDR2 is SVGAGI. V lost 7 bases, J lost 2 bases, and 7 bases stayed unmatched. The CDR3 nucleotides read TGTGCCAGCACGGGACAGGGGGTAGCGGCCTACGAGCAGTACTTC. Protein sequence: CASTGQGVAAYEQYF.

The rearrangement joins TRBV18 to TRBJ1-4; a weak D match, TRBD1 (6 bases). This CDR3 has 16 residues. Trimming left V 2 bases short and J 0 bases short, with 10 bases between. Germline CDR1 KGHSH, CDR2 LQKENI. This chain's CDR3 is CASSPGTTATNEKLFF. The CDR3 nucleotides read TGTGCCAGCTCACCAGGGACAACAGCAACTAATGAAAAACTGTTTTTT.

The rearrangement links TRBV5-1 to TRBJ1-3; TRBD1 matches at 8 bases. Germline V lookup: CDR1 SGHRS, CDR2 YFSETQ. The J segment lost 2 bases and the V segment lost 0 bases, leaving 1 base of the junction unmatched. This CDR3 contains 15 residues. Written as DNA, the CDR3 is TGCGCCAGCAGCTTGGACAGGGGGACTGGAAACACCATATATTTT. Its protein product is CASSLDRGTGNTIYF.

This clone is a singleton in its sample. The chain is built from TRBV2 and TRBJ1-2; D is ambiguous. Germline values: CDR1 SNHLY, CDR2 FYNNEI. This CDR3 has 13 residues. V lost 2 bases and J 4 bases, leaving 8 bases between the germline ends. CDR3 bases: TGTGCCAGCAGTGAAATAACAGCCTATGGCTACACCTTC. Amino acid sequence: CASSEITAYGYTF.

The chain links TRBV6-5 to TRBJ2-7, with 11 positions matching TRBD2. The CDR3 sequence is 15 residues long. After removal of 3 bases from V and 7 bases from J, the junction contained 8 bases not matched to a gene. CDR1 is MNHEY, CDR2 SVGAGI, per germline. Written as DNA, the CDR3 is TGTGCCAGCAGTTATGTTAGCGGGGGGGCTCCGGAGCAGTACTTC. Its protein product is CASSYVSGGAPEQYF.

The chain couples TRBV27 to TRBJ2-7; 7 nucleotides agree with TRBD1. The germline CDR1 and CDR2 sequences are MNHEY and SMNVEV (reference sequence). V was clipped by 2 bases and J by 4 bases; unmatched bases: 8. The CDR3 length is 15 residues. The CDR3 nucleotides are TGTGCCAGCAGTTTAATTCGGGGACAGCCGTACGAGCAGTACTTC. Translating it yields CASSLIRGQPYEQYF.

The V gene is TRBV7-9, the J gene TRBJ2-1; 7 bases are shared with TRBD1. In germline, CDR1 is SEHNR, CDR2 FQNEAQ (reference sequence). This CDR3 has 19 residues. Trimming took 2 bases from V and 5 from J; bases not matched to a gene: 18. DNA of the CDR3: TGTGCCAGCAGCTTACGAAGGGTTACCGGGACAGCTATACACAATGAGCAGTTCTTC. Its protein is CASSLRRVTGTAIHNEQFF.

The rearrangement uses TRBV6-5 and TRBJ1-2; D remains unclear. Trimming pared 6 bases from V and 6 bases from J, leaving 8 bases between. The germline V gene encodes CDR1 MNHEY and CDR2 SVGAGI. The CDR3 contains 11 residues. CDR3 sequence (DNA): TGTGCCAGCAGGGGCTCCGATGGCTACACCTTC. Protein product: CASRGSDGYTF.

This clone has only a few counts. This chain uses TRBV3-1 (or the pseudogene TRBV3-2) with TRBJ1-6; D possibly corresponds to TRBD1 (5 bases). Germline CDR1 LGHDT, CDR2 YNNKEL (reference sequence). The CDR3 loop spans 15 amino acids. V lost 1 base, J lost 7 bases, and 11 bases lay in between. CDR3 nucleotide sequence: TGTGCCAGCAGCCAAGGGGGGGACGGGAATTCACCCCTCCACTTT. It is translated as CASSQGGDGNSPLHF.

The CDR3 reads CAWSWQANTEAFF. The CDR3 DNA reads TGTGCCTGGAGTTGGCAGGCGAACACTGAAGCTTTCTTT. J is TRBJ1-1 and V is TRBV30, with unresolved D. There are 13 residues in the CDR3. Germline lookup yields CDR1 GTSNPN and CDR2 SVGIG (reference sequence). Between the trimmed V and J ends, which lost 2 bases and 1 base, there was a span of 8 bases.

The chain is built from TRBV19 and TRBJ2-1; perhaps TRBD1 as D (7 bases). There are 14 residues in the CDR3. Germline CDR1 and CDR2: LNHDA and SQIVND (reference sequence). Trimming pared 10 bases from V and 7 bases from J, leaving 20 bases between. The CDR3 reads CATKGAGPMNEQFF. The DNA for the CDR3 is TGTGCCACGAAGGGGGCGGGACCAATGAATGAGCAGTTCTTC.

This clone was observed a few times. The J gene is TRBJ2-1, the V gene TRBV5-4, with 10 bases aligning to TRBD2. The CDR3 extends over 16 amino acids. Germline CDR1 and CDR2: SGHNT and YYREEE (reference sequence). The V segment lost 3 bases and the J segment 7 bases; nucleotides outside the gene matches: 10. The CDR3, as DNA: TGTGCCAGCAGCTCCCGGACTAGCGGCCCTTATAATGAGCAGTTCTTC. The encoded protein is CASSSRTSGPYNEQFF.

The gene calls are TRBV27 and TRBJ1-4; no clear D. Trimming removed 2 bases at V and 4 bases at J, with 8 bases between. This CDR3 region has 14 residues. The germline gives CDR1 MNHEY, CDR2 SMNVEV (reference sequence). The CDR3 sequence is CASSLAGFNEKLFF. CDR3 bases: TGTGCCAGCAGTTTAGCAGGCTTTAATGAAAAACTGTTTTTT.

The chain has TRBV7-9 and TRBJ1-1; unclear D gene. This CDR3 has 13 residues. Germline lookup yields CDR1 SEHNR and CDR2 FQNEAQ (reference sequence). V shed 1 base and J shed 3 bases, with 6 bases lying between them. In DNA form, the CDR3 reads TGTGCCAGCAGCTTAGTTCGCGACACTGAAGCTTTCTTT. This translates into CASSLVRDTEAFF.